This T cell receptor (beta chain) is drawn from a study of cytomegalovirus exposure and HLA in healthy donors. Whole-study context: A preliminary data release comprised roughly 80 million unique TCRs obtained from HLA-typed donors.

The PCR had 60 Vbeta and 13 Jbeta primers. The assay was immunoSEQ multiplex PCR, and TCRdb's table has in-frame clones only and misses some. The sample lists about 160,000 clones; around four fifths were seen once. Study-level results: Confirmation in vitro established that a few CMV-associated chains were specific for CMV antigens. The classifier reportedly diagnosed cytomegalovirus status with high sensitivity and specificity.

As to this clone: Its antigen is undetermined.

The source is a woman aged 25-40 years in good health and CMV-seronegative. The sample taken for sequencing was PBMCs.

The CDR3 region has the DNA TGCAGCGTCGGATCAGGGGCCTCTTCACCCCTCCACTTT. Encoded protein: CSVGSGASSPLHF. The chain joins TRBV29-1 to TRBJ1-6; possible D gene TRBD1, 6 bases. Trimming shortened V by 6 bases and J by 9 bases, and 15 bases separated the two germline ends. The CDR3 consists of 13 residues. Germline CDR1 SQVTM, CDR2 ANQGSEA.